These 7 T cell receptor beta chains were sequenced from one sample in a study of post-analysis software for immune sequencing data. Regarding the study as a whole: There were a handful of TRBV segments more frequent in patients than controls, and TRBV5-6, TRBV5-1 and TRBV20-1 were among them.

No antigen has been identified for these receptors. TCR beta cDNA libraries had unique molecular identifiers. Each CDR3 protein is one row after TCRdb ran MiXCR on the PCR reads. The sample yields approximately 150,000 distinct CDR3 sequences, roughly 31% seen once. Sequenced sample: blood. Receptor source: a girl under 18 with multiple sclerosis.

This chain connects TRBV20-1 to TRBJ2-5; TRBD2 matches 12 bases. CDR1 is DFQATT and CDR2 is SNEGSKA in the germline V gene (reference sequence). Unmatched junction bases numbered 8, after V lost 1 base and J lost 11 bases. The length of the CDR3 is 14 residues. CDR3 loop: CSARVTSGSNEQYF. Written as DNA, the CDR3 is TGCAGTGCTAGAGTGACTAGCGGGAGTAATGAGCAGTACTTC.

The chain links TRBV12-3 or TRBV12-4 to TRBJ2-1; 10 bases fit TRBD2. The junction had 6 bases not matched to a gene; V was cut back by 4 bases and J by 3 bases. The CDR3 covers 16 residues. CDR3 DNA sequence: TGTGCCAGCAGTTCCTCTAGCGGGAGTTTCTACAATGAGCAGTTCTTC. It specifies CASSSSSGSFYNEQFF.

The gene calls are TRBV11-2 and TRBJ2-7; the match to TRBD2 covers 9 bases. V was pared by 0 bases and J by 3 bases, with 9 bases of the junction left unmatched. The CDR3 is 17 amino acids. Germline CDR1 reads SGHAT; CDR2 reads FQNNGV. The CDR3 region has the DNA TGTGCCAGCAGCTTAGATCGGGGCGGGAGGGCCCTCTACGAGCAGTACTTC. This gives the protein CASSLDRGGRALYEQYF.

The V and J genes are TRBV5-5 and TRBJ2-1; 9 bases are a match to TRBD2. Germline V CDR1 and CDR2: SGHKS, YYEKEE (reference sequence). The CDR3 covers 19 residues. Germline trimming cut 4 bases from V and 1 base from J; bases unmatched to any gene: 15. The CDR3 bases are TGTGCCAGCAGCCCCGGGGGACCGGCTAGCGGGATATCCTACAATGAGCAGTTCTTC. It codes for CASSPGGPASGISYNEQFF.

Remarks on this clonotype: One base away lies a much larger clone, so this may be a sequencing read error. CDR3 sequence (DNA): TGTGCCAGCAGCCAAGACTTCATGCCGGCGGCTGAAGCTTTCTTT. Translating gives CASSQDFMPAAEAFF. The rearrangement joins TRBV4-2 to TRBJ1-1; no clear D. Deletions cut 0 bases from V and 6 bases from J, with 14 bases between. The CDR3 sequence is 15 residues long. The germline gives CDR1 LGHNA, CDR2 YNFKEQ.

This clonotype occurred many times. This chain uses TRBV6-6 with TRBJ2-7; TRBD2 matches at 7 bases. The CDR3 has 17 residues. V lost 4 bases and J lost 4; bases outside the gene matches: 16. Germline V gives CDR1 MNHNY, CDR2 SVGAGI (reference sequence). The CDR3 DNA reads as TGTGCCAGCAGTTGGCCCCTAGCGGAAGGAGTTGGATACGAGCAGTACTTC. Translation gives CASSWPLAEGVGYEQYF.

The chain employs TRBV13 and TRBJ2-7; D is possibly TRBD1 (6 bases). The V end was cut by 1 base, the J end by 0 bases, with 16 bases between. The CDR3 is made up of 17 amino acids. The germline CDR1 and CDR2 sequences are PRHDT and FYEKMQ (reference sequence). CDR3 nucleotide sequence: TGTGCCAGCAGCTTAGTTTCTTTGGCAGGGGACTCCTACGAGCAGTACTTC. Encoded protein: CASSLVSLAGDSYEQYF.